The next 13 T cell receptor beta chains were all read from a single sample in a study of CD8+ T cells in alopecia areata. The treatment is: oral pan-JAK inhibitor, 5-10 mg twice daily. As the sequencing template, cDNA was produced by extracting RNA and reverse transcribing it. Assay used: immunoSEQ multiplex PCR; TCRdb lists only in-frame clones, some missing. The sample comprises about 200,000 clones, around two fifths of which are singletons, and 0.4% to 0.55% rests with the top ten. The specimen was CD4+ T cells sorted from blood, collected around week 31, from a patient treated with tofacitinib. Receptors originate from a human donor with alopecia areata.

In its sample, this clone was seen a few times. The chain joins TRBV19 to TRBJ1-1; 8 nucleotides match TRBD1. The germline gives CDR1 LNHDA, CDR2 SQIVND (reference sequence). The CDR3 is 15 residues long. Germline trimming cut 6 bases from V and 2 bases from J; bases unmatched to any gene: 8. DNA for the CDR3: TGTGCCAGTAGCCGTCCCGACAGGGGAAACACTGAAGCTTTCTTT. Translating gives CASSRPDRGNTEAFF.

The chain is built from TRBV5-1 and TRBJ2-7, with 9 bases identical to TRBD1. The germline gives CDR1 SGHRS, CDR2 YFSETQ. The V and J ends lost 1 base and 4 bases, in that order; junction bases with no gene match: 3. The CDR3 has 14 amino acids. The CDR3 coding sequence is TGCGCCAGCAGCTTGCCGGGACAGGGATACGAGCAGTACTTC. Its translation is CASSLPGQGYEQYF.

This clone appeared a few times. The J gene is TRBJ2-2, the V gene TRBV2; D is possibly TRBD1 (6 bases). The CDR3 is 14 amino acids. V was pared by 3 bases and J by 3 bases, with 8 bases between. Germline CDR1 SNHLY, CDR2 FYNNEI. The CDR3 reads CASSEGHDTGELFF. CDR3 DNA sequence: TGTGCCAGCAGTGAGGGACACGACACCGGGGAGCTGTTTTTT.

This clone turned up a few times. The chain joins TRBV7-2 to TRBJ2-5, with a tentative D call TRBD1 (6 bases). With 5 bases removed from V and 5 bases from J, the gap between germline ends came to 18 bases. The germline CDR1 and CDR2 sequences are SGHTA and FQGNSA. The length of the CDR3 is 15 residues. Written as DNA, the CDR3 is TGTGCCAGCAGCCAGGAGGCCAGGGGTTACGAGACCCAGTACTTC. It encodes CASSQEARGYETQYF.

The V gene is TRBV11-2, the J gene TRBJ2-4, with a possible D match to TRBD2 (6 bases). The CDR3 is 14 amino acids. Germline CDR1 SGHAT, CDR2 FQNNGV. Trimming took off 5 bases at V and 6 bases at J, with 14 bases between the two ends. CDR3 in amino acids: CASSAPKGGNIQYF. CDR3 nucleotides: TGTGCCAGCAGCGCTCCCAAGGGAGGAAACATTCAGTACTTC.

This clone occurred a few times. This chain joins TRBV29-1 and TRBJ2-3, with 8 bases lining up with TRBD2. Germline V gives CDR1 SQVTM, CDR2 ANQGSEA. This CDR3 contains 15 residues. The trim removed 3 bases at V and 3 bases at J, leaving 8 bases unmatched. The CDR3 region has the DNA TGCAGCGTTGAGGGTGTAGCGGGGATGACAGATACGCAGTATTTT. Amino acids: CSVEGVAGMTDTQYF.

This sequence joins TRBV25-1 and TRBJ1-2; D is undetermined. Germline loops: CDR1 MGHDK, CDR2 SYGVNS. Trimming stripped 1 base from V and 4 bases from J, with 10 bases between. The CDR3 runs 14 residues. The CDR3 DNA sequence: TGTGCCAGCAGTGAATCTGGCAAGGGCTATGGCTACACCTTC. This translates into CASSESGKGYGYTF.

This chain connects TRBV30 to TRBJ2-1, with D possibly called TRBD1 or TRBD2 (5 bases each). Trimming took off 0 bases at V and 2 bases at J, with 17 bases between the two ends. This CDR3 spans 17 amino acids. CDR1 and CDR2 (germline): GTSNPN, SVGIG (reference sequence). This chain's CDR3 is CAWSVLSLQGAYNEQFF. The CDR3 DNA reads TGTGCCTGGAGTGTATTAAGTTTGCAGGGAGCCTACAATGAGCAGTTCTTC.

The chain links TRBV20-1 to TRBJ1-1; D unclear. The germline V gene encodes CDR1 DFQATT and CDR2 SNEGSKA (reference sequence). The ends were cut back, 8 bases at V and 0 bases at J, with 7 bases in the middle. CDR3 length equals 11 residues. CDR3 region: CSTTMNTEAFF. CDR3 in DNA: TGCAGTACTACTATGAACACTGAAGCTTTCTTT.

In this sample, this clone turned up a few times. The chain joins TRBV19 to TRBJ1-1, with a possible D match to TRBD1 (5 bases). V was clipped by 7 bases and J by 1 base, with 16 bases between them. Germline CDR1 LNHDA, CDR2 SQIVND (reference sequence). CDR3 length: 15 amino acids. The CDR3 reads CASTLVGGPNTEAFF. CDR3 DNA: TGTGCCAGTACCCTAGTGGGGGGTCCGAACACTGAAGCTTTCTTT.

The genes are TRBV27 and TRBJ1-6, with TRBD1 matching over 9 bases. Unmatched junction bases numbered 4, after V lost 3 bases and J lost 7 bases. Germline V lookup: CDR1 MNHEY, CDR2 SMNVEV (reference sequence). The CDR3 loop spans 15 amino acids. The CDR3 loop is CASSFLGTGNSPLHF. For the CDR3, the DNA is TGTGCCAGCAGTTTCCTCGGGACAGGGAATTCACCCCTCCACTTT.

The chain uses TRBV7-8 and TRBJ1-2; D not resolved. The CDR3 totals 13 residues. In germline, CDR1 is SGHVS, CDR2 FQNEAQ. V gave up 5 bases and J gave up 8 bases, with 15 bases separating them. The CDR3 region has the DNA TGTGCCAGCAGCACAACGGGTCAAGGGGGCTACACCTTC. Translating gives CASSTTGQGGYTF. The whole variable domain, remainder taken from reference TRBV7-8 and TRBJ1-2, is GAGVSQSPRYKVAKRGQDVALRCDPISGHVSLFWYQQALGQGPEFLTYFQNEAQLDKSGLPSDRFFAERPEGSVSTLKIQRTQQEDSAVYLCASSTTGQGGYTFGSGTRLTVV.

The V gene is TRBV25-1, the J gene TRBJ1-1, with D uncertain. Germline CDR1 MGHDK, CDR2 SYGVNS. The CDR3 is 13 amino acids. Between the trimmed V and J ends, which lost 11 bases and 5 bases, there was a span of 18 bases. The CDR3 here is CADRWRPRTEAFF. CDR3 coding DNA: TGTGCCGACCGGTGGAGGCCTAGGACTGAAGCTTTCTTT.